This TCR beta chain comes out of a study of blood T cell repertoires in COVID-19. TCRdb's table, derived via immunoSEQ multiplex PCR, lists solely in-frame clones and lacks some. The table records almost 250,000 clones, about 82% of them present only once. V lost 4 bases and J lost 4, with 7 bases in between. Per the germline V gene, CDR1 is DFQATT and CDR2 is SNEGSKA (reference sequence). The CDR3 runs to 11 residues. This clone was detected only once. This clonotype originated in an elderly woman with COVID-19, enrolled during active disease. The rearrangement joins TRBV20-1 to TRBJ1-2; D is unclear. Input material: peripheral blood. The CDR3 reads CSAKIGYGYTF. The CDR3 DNA reads as TGCAGTGCTAAAATCGGCTATGGCTACACCTTC.